Listed here are 7 T cell receptor beta chains from one sample, sequenced in a study of T cells in women clearing cervical HPV infection. Some clones are missing from TCRdb's copy, which holds only in-frame ones; the method was immunoSEQ multiplex PCR. The sample totals 27,000 or so clones. Sequencing was carried out using blood buffy coat. The origin of the receptors is a woman between 18 and 70 years old with a cervical HPV16 infection that either progressed to CIN3+ or cleared (not recorded which).

Regarding this clone: The read terminates 3 residues ahead of where the CDR3 ends, so the germline J gene completes it. V is TRBV19 and J is TRBJ2-7, with D hard to call. V lost 5 bases and J 2 bases, leaving 22 bases between the germline ends. The germline CDR1 and CDR2 sequences are LNHDA and SQIVND (reference sequence). CDR3 length: 17 residues. The covered CDR3 bases are TGTGCCAGTAGTGATCACCGTGCACCGAACAAACCCTACGAG. It translates to CASSDHRAPNKPYE. The CDR3 as a whole reads CASSDHRAPNKPYEQYF.

Worth noting for this clone: The CDR3 end falls 3 residues outside the read, so it is completed with the germline J gene. The J gene is TRBJ1-2, the V gene TRBV5-1, with D possibly being TRBD1 (6 bases). The CDR3 spans 13 residues. Germline V gene data show CDR1 as SGHRS and CDR2 as YFSETQ. Here the CDR3 reads CASSLGTSSGYTF. The part of the CDR3 DNA that was read is TGCGCCAGCAGCCTCGGGACATCGAGCGGC. The full variable domain, with the rest looked up from reference TRBV5-1 and TRBJ1-2, is KAGVTQTPRYLIKTRGQQVTLSCSPISGHRSVSWYQQTPGQGLQFLFEYFSETQRNKGNFPGRFSGRQFSNSRSEMNVSTLELGDSALYLCASSLGTSSGYTFGSGTRLTVV.

Concerning this clone: The DNA ends 3 residues before the CDR3 does, and the rest of the CDR3 is filled in from the germline J gene. The chain uses TRBV18 and TRBJ1-2, with 10 bases matching TRBD1. CDR3 length: 14 amino acids. Germline V gene data show CDR1 as KGHSH and CDR2 as LQKENI. CDR3 sequence reads: CASSPSGQGVGYTF. The sequenced part of the CDR3 DNA is TGTGCCAGCTCACCTAGTGGACAGGGGGTCGGC.

In the case of this clone: The read gets to within 3 residues of the CDR3 end, and the germline J gene fills in the rest. This rearrangement joins TRBV18 to TRBJ1-1; tentatively, D is TRBD1 (6 bases). The CDR3 has 13 amino acids. Germline CDR1 is KGHSH and CDR2 is LQKENI. V lost 7 bases to trimming and J lost 4 bases, with 13 bases between them. The CDR3 bases that were read are TGTGCCAGCTTCGACAGGCTGGGCACTGAA. Residues: CASFDRLGTE. In full, the CDR3 reads CASFDRLGTEAFF.

As for this clone: At one of its ends the junction is not consistent with the germline gene, which may arise from a read error. Read sequence stops 3 residues before the CDR3 end, and the germline J gene provides the missing end. The V and J genes are TRBV4-2 and TRBJ1-3, with TRBD1 matching 9 bases. The CDR3 runs to 18 residues. Per germline, CDR1 LGHNA and CDR2 YNFKEQ. CDR3 protein: CASSQMAGTGRTGNTIYF. CDR3 DNA, as far as it was read: TGCGCCAGCAGCCAGATGGCTGGGACAGGGAGGACCGGAAACACC.

About this clone: The read comes to an end 3 residues before the CDR3 does, leaving the germline J gene to fill in the end. The V and J genes are TRBV20-1 and TRBJ2-7; D perhaps matches TRBD1 (5 bases). The length of the CDR3 is 16 residues. Germline V CDR1 and CDR2: DFQATT, SNEGSKA (reference sequence). Trimming took 2 bases from V and 4 from J, leaving 21 bases between them. The CDR3 loop is CSARPRRVSGSYEQYF. The CDR3 bases that were read are TGCAGTGCTAGACCCCGCCGGGTCTCAGGGTCTTACGAG.

Note on this clone: The read stops 3 residues short of the end of the CDR3; the missing end is completed from the germline J gene. The genes are TRBV19 and TRBJ2-7; D gene unclear. Germline loops: CDR1 LNHDA, CDR2 SQIVND (reference sequence). The CDR3 extends over 13 amino acids. Deletions cut 5 bases from V and 1 base from J, with 9 bases between. The sequenced CDR3 bases are TGTGCCAGTAGTTTCGTCCCTTCCTACGAG. Its translation: CASSFVPSYE. The whole CDR3 sequence is CASSFVPSYEQYF.